The 14 T cell receptor beta chains reported below all come from one sample, sequenced in a study of T cells in Graves' hyperthyroidism and ophthalmopathy. RNA transcripts provided the source from which TCR beta CDR3 regions were amplified. HTBI primers drove first-round RT-PCR of the TCR CDR3. A single record per CDR3 protein comes from TCRdb applying MiXCR to the multiplex PCR reads. The sample gives about 560,000 distinct CDR3 sequences, 40% to 55% of which show up once; approximately 8.2% is in the top ten. The sample was peripheral blood or thyroid tissue (not recorded which). The receptor source for this set is a woman aged 18-30 years with Graves' hyperthyroidism.

This chain connects TRBV2 to TRBJ1-1; D gene unclear. This CDR3 is built from 15 residues. V was clipped by 7 bases and J by 1 base, with 16 bases between them. Germline CDR1 is SNHLY and CDR2 is FYNNEI. The CDR3 sequence: CASIFDISGNTEAFF. DNA of the CDR3: TGTGCCAGCATATTTGACATCTCAGGGAACACTGAAGCTTTCTTT.

The chain combines TRBV7-9 with TRBJ1-1; D unclear. With 5 bases removed from V and 7 bases from J, the gap between germline ends came to 8 bases. The CDR3 sequence is 11 residues long. Germline assignment: CDR1 SEHNR and CDR2 FQNEAQ (reference sequence). The CDR3 reads CASSLIFEAFF. In DNA form, the CDR3 reads TGTGCCAGCAGCCTTATATTTGAAGCTTTCTTT.

The V call is TRBV7-9, the J call TRBJ1-5; D possibly corresponds to TRBD1 (5 bases). The ends were cut back, 6 bases at V and 5 bases at J, with 17 bases in the middle. The V gene's germline CDR1 is SEHNR and CDR2 FQNEAQ (reference sequence). CDR3 length equals 15 residues. In DNA, the CDR3 is TGTGCCAGCAGGGGGGGTGGTACACTGGATCAGCCCCAGCATTTT. Protein sequence: CASRGGGTLDQPQHF.

This clonotype was counted once. The rearrangement uses TRBV5-1 and TRBJ1-6, with TRBD1 identical over 12 bases. Looked up from germline, CDR1 is SGHRS and CDR2 is YFSETQ. The CDR3 is made up of 15 amino acids. V lost 4 bases to trimming and J lost 10 bases; unmatched junction nucleotides: 6. CDR3 nucleotides: TGCGCCAGCAGCACGGGGACAGGGGGCATCTCACCCCTCCACTTT. It codes for CASSTGTGGISPLHF.

The rearrangement uses TRBV15 and TRBJ1-1; D unresolved. The CDR3 is 13 amino acids. The germline V gene encodes CDR1 LNHNV and CDR2 YYDKDF (reference sequence). V was trimmed by 1 base and J by 3 bases, leaving 6 bases between them. CDR3 loop: CATSRVPDTEAFF. The DNA of the CDR3 is TGTGCCACCAGCAGAGTTCCCGACACTGAAGCTTTCTTT.

This clonotype occurred many times. The chain combines TRBV19 with TRBJ1-2; no clear D. V was pared by 5 bases and J by 8 bases, with 18 bases between. Germline V gene sequence: CDR1 LNHDA, CDR2 SQIVND (reference sequence). CDR3 length: 14 amino acids. The CDR3 is CASSPSASVLGYTF. As DNA, the CDR3 is TGTGCCAGTAGTCCCTCGGCGTCTGTCTTGGGCTACACCTTC.

This clonotype was seen repeatedly, ten times or more. At one end the junction does not follow the germline gene, possibly because of a read error. CDR3 residues: CSVEASGTYF. CDR3 in DNA: TGCAGCGTCGAAGCTAGCGGGACGTACTTC. This chain uses TRBV29-1 with TRBJ2-5, with TRBD2 matching over 9 bases. The CDR3 has 10 residues. Germline values: CDR1 SQVTM, CDR2 ANQGSEA.

This clonotype was observed at least ten times. The rearrangement joins TRBV2 to TRBJ2-7; TRBD2 is a possible D gene (5 bases). Between the trimmed V and J ends, which lost 3 bases and 0 bases, there was a span of 12 bases. Germline CDR1 and CDR2: SNHLY and FYNNEI. This CDR3 is 15 amino acids long. The CDR3 DNA follows: TGTGCCAGCAGTGATGAGGGCCTGAGCTCCTACGAGCAGTACTTC. This gives the protein CASSDEGLSSYEQYF. The complete variable domain, with remaining parts taken from reference TRBV2 and TRBJ2-7, reads EPEVTQTPSHQVTQMGQEVILRCVPISNHLYFYWYRQILGQKVEFLVSFYNNEISEKSEIFDDQFSVERPDGSNFTLKIRSTKLEDSAMYFCASSDEGLSSYEQYFGPGTRLTVT.

Of note for this clonotype: At one of its ends the junction is not consistent with the germline gene, which may arise from a read error. The chain couples TRBV7-2 to TRBJ1-3, with D unresolved. Germline-derived CDR1 and CDR2 are SGHTA and FQGNSA. CDR3 length equals 14 residues. CDR3 sequence: CASSLGPRGNTTYF. The DNA of the CDR3 is TGTGCCAGCAGCTTAGGACCCAGAGGAAACACCACATATTTT. Filled out from reference TRBV7-2 and TRBJ1-3, the complete variable domain reads GAGVSQSPSNKVTEKGKDVELRCDPISGHTALYWYRQSLGQGLEFLIYFQGNSAPDKSGLPSDRFSAERTGGSVSTLTIQRTQQEDSAVYLCASSLGPRGNTTYFGEGSWLTVV.

A remark on this clonotype: The junction departs from germline at one end; a sequencing error may be responsible. The chain joins TRBV25-1 to TRBJ1-6, with D possibly being TRBD1 (5 bases). The CDR3 covers 13 residues. The V gene's germline CDR1 is MGHDK and CDR2 SYGVNS. The CDR3 loop is CASSLGDNPPLHF. The CDR3, as DNA: TGTGCCAGCAGTTTGGGGGATAATCCACCCCTCCACTTT.

V usage is TRBV24-1 and J usage is TRBJ1-5; TRBD1 is a possible D gene (5 bases). The CDR3 has 16 amino acids. Germline V gene data show CDR1 as KGHDR and CDR2 as SFDVKD. V shed 6 bases and J shed 3 bases, with 17 bases lying between them. The CDR3 is CATSYSPGPFNQPQHF. The CDR3 DNA is TGTGCCACCAGTTACTCGCCGGGACCGTTCAATCAGCCCCAGCATTTT.

The rearrangement uses TRBV5-1 and TRBJ1-1; the match to TRBD1 covers 7 bases. Per germline, CDR1 SGHRS and CDR2 YFSETQ. V gave up 6 bases and J gave up 3 bases; unmatched junction bases: 14. CDR3 length: 16 amino acids. DNA of the CDR3: TGCGCCAGCAAAGGGACAGAGGGCACGAGTTACACTGAAGCTTTCTTT. Translated, it gives CASKGTEGTSYTEAFF.

The V and J genes are TRBV29-1 and TRBJ1-6, with 10 bases aligning to TRBD1. From germline, CDR1 is SQVTM and CDR2 ANQGSEA. The V segment lost 8 bases and the J segment 10 bases; nucleotides outside the gene matches: 8. The CDR3 length is 13 residues. CDR3 amino acids: CSQGDRGVSPLHF. CDR3 coding DNA: TGCAGCCAAGGGGACAGGGGTGTCTCACCCCTCCACTTT.

This clonotype was counted at least ten times. The J gene is TRBJ1-5, the V gene TRBV20-1, with 7 positions matching TRBD1. The CDR3 length is 13 residues. V shed 5 bases and J 5 bases; nucleotides not matched to a gene: 6. Germline V lookup: CDR1 DFQATT, CDR2 SNEGSKA (reference sequence). The CDR3 is CSASGQRDQPQHF. CDR3 nucleotide sequence: TGCAGTGCTTCGGGACAGCGAGATCAGCCCCAGCATTTT.